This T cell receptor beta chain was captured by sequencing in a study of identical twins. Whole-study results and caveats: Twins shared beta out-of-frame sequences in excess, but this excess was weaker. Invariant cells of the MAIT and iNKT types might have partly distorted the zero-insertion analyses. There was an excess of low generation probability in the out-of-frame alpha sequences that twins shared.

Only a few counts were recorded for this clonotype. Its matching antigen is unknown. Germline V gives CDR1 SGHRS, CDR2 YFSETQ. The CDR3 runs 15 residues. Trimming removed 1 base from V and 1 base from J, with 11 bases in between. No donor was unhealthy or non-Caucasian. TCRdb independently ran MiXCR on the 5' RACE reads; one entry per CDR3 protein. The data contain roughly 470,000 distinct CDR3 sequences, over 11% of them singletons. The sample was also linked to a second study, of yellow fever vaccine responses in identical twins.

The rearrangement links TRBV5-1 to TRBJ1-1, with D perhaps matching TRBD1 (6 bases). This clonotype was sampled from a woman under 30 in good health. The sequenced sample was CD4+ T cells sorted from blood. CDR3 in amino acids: CASSLQGTTNTEAFF. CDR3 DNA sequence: TGCGCCAGCAGCTTGCAGGGGACTACGAACACTGAAGCTTTCTTT.